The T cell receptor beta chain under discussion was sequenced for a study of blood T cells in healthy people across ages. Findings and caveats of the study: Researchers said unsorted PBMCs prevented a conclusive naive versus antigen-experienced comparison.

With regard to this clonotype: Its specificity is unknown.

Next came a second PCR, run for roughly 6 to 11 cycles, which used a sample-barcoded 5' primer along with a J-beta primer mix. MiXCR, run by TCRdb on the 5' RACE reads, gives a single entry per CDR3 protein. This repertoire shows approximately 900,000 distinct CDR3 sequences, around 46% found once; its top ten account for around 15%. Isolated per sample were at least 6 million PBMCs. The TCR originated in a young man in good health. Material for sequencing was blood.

CDR3 region: CASSSLTRSGRETQYF. Here the CDR3 DNA reads TGTGCCAGCAGTTCCCTGACTAGAAGCGGCCGAGAGACCCAGTACTTC. The rearrangement links TRBV6-2 or TRBV6-3 to TRBJ2-5; D is perhaps TRBD2 (6 bases). This CDR3 contains 16 residues. V lost 4 bases and J 4 bases, leaving 19 bases between the germline ends. Germline CDR1 MNHEY, CDR2 SVGEGT.